Shown below are 15 T cell receptor beta chains from a single sample sequenced in a study of post-analysis software for immune sequencing data. The study's findings and limits: Compared with controls, patients had more of about 5 TRBV segments, including TRBV5-6, TRBV5-1 and TRBV20-1.

Prepared TCR beta cDNA libraries contained unique molecular identifiers. TCRdb redid the calling of the PCR reads with MiXCR, one entry per CDR3 protein. There are roughly 570,000 distinct CDR3 sequences in the sample; roughly 34% occur only once, and 4.5% to 7.5% lies in the top ten. No antigens are known for them. The sequenced material came from blood. These receptors came from a girl aged 2-17 years with multiple sclerosis.

This clonotype occurred a few times. V and J are TRBV2 and TRBJ2-5; 11 nucleotides match TRBD2. There are 15 residues in the CDR3. CDR1 and CDR2 from the germline V gene are SNHLY and FYNNEI. V lost 7 bases to trimming and J lost 1 base; unmatched junction nucleotides: 5. Here the CDR3 DNA reads TGTGCCAGCAAACGACTAGCGGGGATCCAAGAGACCCAGTACTTC. Protein: CASKRLAGIQETQYF.

Only a few counts were recorded for this clonotype. This rearrangement joins TRBV5-1 to TRBJ2-5; 7 bases are shared with TRBD1. There are 15 residues in the CDR3. The J segment lost 5 bases and the V segment lost 4 bases, leaving 11 bases of the junction unmatched. The germline gives CDR1 SGHRS, CDR2 YFSETQ. The CDR3 protein is CASSLEVGGWETQYF. CDR3 nucleotides: TGCGCCAGCAGCCTCGAAGTAGGGGGCTGGGAGACCCAGTACTTC.

The chain has TRBV6-1 and TRBJ1-1, with D unclear. This CDR3 is 13 amino acids long. Germline assignment: CDR1 MNHNS and CDR2 SASEGT. The ends were cut back, 0 bases at V and 8 bases at J, with 10 bases in the middle. CDR3 residues: CASSEAGRTEAFF. The CDR3 region has the DNA TGTGCCAGCAGTGAAGCGGGCCGAACGGAAGCTTTCTTT.

This chain links TRBV5-1 with TRBJ2-3; 11 nucleotides match TRBD2. Germline trimming cut 4 bases from V and 7 bases from J; bases unmatched to any gene: 5. The CDR3 consists of 14 residues. The germline CDR1 and CDR2 sequences are SGHRS and YFSETQ. CDR3 sequence (DNA): TGCGCCAGCAGCCCGACTAGCGGGGTACATACGCAGTATTTT. Amino acids: CASSPTSGVHTQYF.

To note about this clonotype: The CDR3 ends on some other residue instead of the conserved phenylalanine or tryptophan, so this is likely a read error. The CDR3 loop reads CSTGQGADNIQYP. As DNA, the CDR3 is TGCAGCACGGGACAGGGGGCGGATAACATTCAGTACCCC. V and J are TRBV20-1 and TRBJ2-4, with 12 bases lining up with TRBD1. CDR3 length equals 13 residues. From germline, CDR1 is DFQATT and CDR2 SNEGSKA (reference sequence).

Only a few counts were recorded for this clonotype. The rearrangement joins TRBV4-2 to TRBJ2-3, with TRBD2 matching over 7 bases. This CDR3 has 16 residues. V shed 0 bases, J shed 1 base, and the junction held 4 bases outside the gene matches. Germline CDR1 LGHNA, CDR2 YNFKEQ. CDR3 in DNA: TGTGCCAGCAGCCAAGAACTCGCGGGGGGCACAGATACGCAGTATTTT. Protein: CASSQELAGGTDTQYF.

The genes are TRBV2 and TRBJ2-4, with TRBD1 identical over 10 bases. Germline trimming cut 4 bases from V and 7 bases from J; bases unmatched to any gene: 7. The CDR3 sequence is 15 residues long. The germline CDR1 and CDR2 sequences are SNHLY and FYNNEI. CDR3 in DNA: TGTGCCAGCAGTGGGCCCGGGACAGGGGTGAACATTCAGTACTTC. Its protein is CASSGPGTGVNIQYF. Full variable domain (rest looked up from reference TRBV2 and TRBJ2-4): EPEVTQTPSHQVTQMGQEVILRCVPISNHLYFYWYRQILGQKVEFLVSFYNNEISEKSEIFDDQFSVERPDGSNFTLKIRSTKLEDSAMYFCASSGPGTGVNIQYFGAGTRLSVL.

V usage is TRBV7-2 and J usage is TRBJ2-1, with D possibly TRBD2 on 5 matching bases. CDR3 length equals 12 residues. The germline gives CDR1 SGHTA, CDR2 FQGNSA. Trimming removed 5 bases at V and 12 bases at J, with 14 bases between. The CDR3 region is CASSPTARGQFF. The CDR3 nucleotides are TGTGCCAGCAGCCCCACAGCCCGGGGGCAGTTCTTC.

The genes are TRBV20-1 and TRBJ2-5, with 8 nucleotides matching TRBD2. The V segment lost 6 bases and the J segment 4 bases; nucleotides outside the gene matches: 4. CDR1 is DFQATT and CDR2 is SNEGSKA in the germline V gene (reference sequence). The CDR3 covers 12 residues. The CDR3 region is CSARLARETQYF. For the CDR3, the DNA is TGCAGTGCCCGACTAGCGCGAGAGACCCAGTACTTC.

This clonotype has a single count. This sequence joins TRBV4-2 and TRBJ2-2; 7 nucleotides match TRBD2. This CDR3 has 14 amino acids. V lost 3 bases to trimming and J lost 6 bases; unmatched junction nucleotides: 4. Per the germline V gene, CDR1 is LGHNA and CDR2 is YNFKEQ. CDR3 nucleotides: TGTGCCAGCAGCCAGGAACGGGGGGCCGGGGAGCTGTTTTTT. Encoded protein: CASSQERGAGELFF.

The chain has TRBV12-3 or TRBV12-4 and TRBJ2-1; D perhaps matches TRBD2 (5 bases). This CDR3 region has 12 residues. Trimming removed 7 bases from V and 10 bases from J, with 14 bases in between. Written as DNA, the CDR3 is TGTGCCAGCAAGGCGGCCGCGGGCGAGCAGTTCTTC. It translates to CASKAAAGEQFF.

The chain is built from TRBV4-1 and TRBJ2-1; D call uncertain. Germline V gene lookup returns CDR1 MGHRA and CDR2 YSYEKL. Between the trimmed V and J ends, which lost 4 bases and 0 bases, there was a span of 13 bases. This CDR3 has 16 amino acids. The CDR3 reads CASSRKGVSSYNEQFF. The CDR3 DNA reads TGCGCCAGCAGCCGGAAGGGCGTCAGCTCCTACAATGAGCAGTTCTTC.

The gene calls are TRBV5-1 and TRBJ1-1; the D is unclear. Per germline, CDR1 SGHRS and CDR2 YFSETQ. Trimming removed 0 bases at V and 6 bases at J, with 12 bases between. This CDR3 is built from 14 residues. DNA for the CDR3: TGCGCCAGCAGCTTGGATGCCGGGTCGGCTGAAGCTTTCTTT. Protein product: CASSLDAGSAEAFF.

Comments on this clonotype: No conserved phenylalanine or tryptophan ends this CDR3, so it is likely a read error. The chain combines TRBV11-1 with TRBJ1-6; a possible D gene is TRBD1 (5 bases). Germline CDR1 and CDR2: SGHAT and FQDESV (reference sequence). The CDR3 has 23 amino acids. The V gene lost 5 bases and the J gene lost 0 bases, with 32 bases spanning the gap. The DNA of the CDR3 is TGTGCCAGCAGCCAGCCCCGGGGCCTTGGGCAGCCAGGGTATAGCTCCTATAATTCACCCCTCCACTGT. Its protein is CASSQPRGLGQPGYSSYNSPLHC.

The V call is TRBV5-6, the J call TRBJ2-5, with TRBD2 matching over 9 bases. CDR1 and CDR2 (germline): SGHDT, YYEEEE. V lost 0 bases and J lost 4; bases outside the gene matches: 7. The length of the CDR3 is 16 residues. CDR3 protein: CASSLEGGGAGETQYF. The DNA of the CDR3 is TGTGCCAGCAGCTTGGAGGGCGGGGGGGCCGGAGAGACCCAGTACTTC.